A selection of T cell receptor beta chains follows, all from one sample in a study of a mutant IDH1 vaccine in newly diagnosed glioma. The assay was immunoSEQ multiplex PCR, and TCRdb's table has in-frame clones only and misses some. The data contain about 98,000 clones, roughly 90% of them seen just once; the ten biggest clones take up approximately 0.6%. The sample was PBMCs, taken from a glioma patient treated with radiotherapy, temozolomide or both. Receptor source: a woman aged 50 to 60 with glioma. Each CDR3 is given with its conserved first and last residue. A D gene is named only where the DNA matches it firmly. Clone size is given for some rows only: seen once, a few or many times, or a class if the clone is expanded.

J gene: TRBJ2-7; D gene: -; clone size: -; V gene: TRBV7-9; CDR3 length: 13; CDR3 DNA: TGTGCCAGCAGCCACCCTAGGTCCTACGAGCAGTACTTC; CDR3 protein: CASSHPRSYEQYF
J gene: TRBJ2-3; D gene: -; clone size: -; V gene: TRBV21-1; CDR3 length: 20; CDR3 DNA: TGTGCCAGCAGCACGACCCCGGGACTAGCGGGAGGGCGGATCACAGATACGCAGTATTTT; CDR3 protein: CASSTTPGLAGGRITDTQYF
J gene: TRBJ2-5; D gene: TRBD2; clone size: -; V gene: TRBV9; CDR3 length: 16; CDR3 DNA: TGTGCCAGCAGCCTCCGACTAGCGGGAGGGCAAGAGACCCAGTACTTC; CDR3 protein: CASSLRLAGGQETQYF
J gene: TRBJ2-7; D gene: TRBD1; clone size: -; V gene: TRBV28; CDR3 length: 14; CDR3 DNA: TGTGCCAGCAGTTCCTCCGGGACAGGGTACGAGCAGTACTTC; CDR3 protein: CASSSSGTGYEQYF
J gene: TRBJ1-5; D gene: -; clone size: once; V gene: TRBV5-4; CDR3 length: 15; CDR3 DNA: TGTGCCAGCAGCCTCCTTGTAGGAGGAGCCCAGCCCCAGCATTTT; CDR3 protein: CASSLLVGGAQPQHF
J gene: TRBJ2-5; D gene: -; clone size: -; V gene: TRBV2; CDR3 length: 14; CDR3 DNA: TGTGCCAGCAGTGGCCCCGGGATTCAAGAGACCCAGTACTTC; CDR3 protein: CASSGPGIQETQYF
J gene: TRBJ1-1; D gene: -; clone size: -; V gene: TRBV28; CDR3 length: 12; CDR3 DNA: TGTGCCAGCAGCCCTCTAGCCGCTGAAGCTTTCTTT; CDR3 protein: CASSPLAAEAFF
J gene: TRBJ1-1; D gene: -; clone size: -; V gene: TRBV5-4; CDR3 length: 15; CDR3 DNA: TGTGCCAGCAGCTTGGATGGGGGAGGGTTTACTGAAGCTTTCTTT; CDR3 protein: CASSLDGGGFTEAFF
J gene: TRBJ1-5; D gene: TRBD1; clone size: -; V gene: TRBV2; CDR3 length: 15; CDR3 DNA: TGTGCCAGCAGGCCGTGGACAGGGAGCAATCAGCCCCAGCATTTT; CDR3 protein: CASRPWTGSNQPQHF
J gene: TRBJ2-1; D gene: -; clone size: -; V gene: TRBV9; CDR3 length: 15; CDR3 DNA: TGTGCCAGCACCTCGGACGGGAGCTCCTACAATGAGCAGTTCTTC; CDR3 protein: CASTSDGSSYNEQFF
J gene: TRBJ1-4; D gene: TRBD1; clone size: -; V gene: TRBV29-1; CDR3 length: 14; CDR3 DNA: TGCAGCGTTGGGGATCACAGGGGCTATGAAAAACTGTTTTTT; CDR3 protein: CSVGDHRGYEKLFF
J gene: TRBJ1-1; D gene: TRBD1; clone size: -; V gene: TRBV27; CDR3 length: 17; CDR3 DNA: TGTGCCAGCAGCTCTATCCCCGGGACAGGGCGGAACACTGAAGCTTTCTTT; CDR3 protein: CASSSIPGTGRNTEAFF
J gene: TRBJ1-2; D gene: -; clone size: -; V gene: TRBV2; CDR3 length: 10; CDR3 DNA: TGTGCCAGCAGAGGTAATGGCTACACCTTC; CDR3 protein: CASRGNGYTF
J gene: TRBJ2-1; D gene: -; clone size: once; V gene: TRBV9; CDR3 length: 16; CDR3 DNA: TGTGCCAGCAGCACCCCAAGAGCGGCGCCTAGTAATGAGCAGTTCTTC; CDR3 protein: CASSTPRAAPSNEQFF
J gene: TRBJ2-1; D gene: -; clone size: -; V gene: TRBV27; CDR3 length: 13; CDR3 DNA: TGTGCCAGCGGCTCCTACTCCTACAATGAGCAGTTCTTC; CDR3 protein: CASGSYSYNEQFF
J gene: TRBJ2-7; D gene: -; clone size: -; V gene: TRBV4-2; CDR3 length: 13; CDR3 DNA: TGTGCCAGCAGCCAAGACGTCCACTACGAGCAGTACTTC; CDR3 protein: CASSQDVHYEQYF
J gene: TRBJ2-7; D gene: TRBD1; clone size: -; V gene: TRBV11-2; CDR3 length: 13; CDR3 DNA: TGTGCCAGCAGCTTCTCCGGGACAGGGGTTCAGTACTTC; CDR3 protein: CASSFSGTGVQYF
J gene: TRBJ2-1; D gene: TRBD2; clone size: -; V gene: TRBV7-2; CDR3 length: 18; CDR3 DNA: TGTGCCAGCAGTCCCCCGGGACTAGCGGGAGGCTTCTACAATGAGCAGTTCTTC; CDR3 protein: CASSPPGLAGGFYNEQFF
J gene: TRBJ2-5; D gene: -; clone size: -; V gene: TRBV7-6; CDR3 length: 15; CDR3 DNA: TGTGCCAGCAGCTTGATGGCGCAGGTGCAAGAGACCCAGTACTTC; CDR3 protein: CASSLMAQVQETQYF